This T cell receptor (beta chain) was sequenced in a study of Graves' ophthalmopathy and Graves' hyperthyroidism. Findings and caveats of the study: Blood was where most expanded thyroid clonotypes above 0.001 frequency also turned up. The model flagged ophthalmopathy progression at roughly 64% sensitivity and under 75% specificity. Researchers report that a 13-signature model separated ophthalmopathy from stable hyperthyroidism, posting less than 90% sensitivity and 75% to 84% specificity.

In its sample, this clonotype was seen many times. Its antigen is not identified. Germline trimming cut 2 bases from V and 3 bases from J; bases unmatched to any gene: 3. Germline V gene sequence: CDR1 MNHNS, CDR2 SASEGT. This CDR3 comprises 15 residues. The authors amplified TCR beta CDR3 regions, and they did so from RNA transcripts for repertoire sequencing. First-round RT-PCR with HTBI primers preceded a second-round multiplex PCR. TCRdb itself ran the multiplex PCR reads through MiXCR, one entry per CDR3 protein. Among 350,000 to 450,000 distinct CDR3 sequences listed, 20% to 25% were seen once. This clonotype originated in a woman younger than 35 with stable Graves' hyperthyroidism. J is TRBJ1-5 and V is TRBV6-1, with 8 bases that match TRBD1. Sequences were obtained from peripheral blood. The CDR3 loop is CASSETGGINQPQHF. CDR3 nucleotides: TGTGCCAGCAGTGAAACAGGGGGGATCAATCAGCCCCAGCATTTT.